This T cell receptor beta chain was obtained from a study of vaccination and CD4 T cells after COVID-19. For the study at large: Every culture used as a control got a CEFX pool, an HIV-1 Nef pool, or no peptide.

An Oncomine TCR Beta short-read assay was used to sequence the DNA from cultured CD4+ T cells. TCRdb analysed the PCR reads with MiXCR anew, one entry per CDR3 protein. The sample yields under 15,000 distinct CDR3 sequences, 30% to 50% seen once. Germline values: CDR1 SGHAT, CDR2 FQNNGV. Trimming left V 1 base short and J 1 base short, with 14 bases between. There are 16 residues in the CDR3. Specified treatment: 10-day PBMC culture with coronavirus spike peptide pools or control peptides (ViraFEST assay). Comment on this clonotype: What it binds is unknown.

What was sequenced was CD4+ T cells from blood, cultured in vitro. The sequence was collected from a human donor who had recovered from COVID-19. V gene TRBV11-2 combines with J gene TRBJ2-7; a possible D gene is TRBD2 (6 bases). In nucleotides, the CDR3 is TGTGCCAGCAGCTTAGGGCTAGCGAGAATTTCCTACGAGCAGTACTTC. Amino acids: CASSLGLARISYEQYF.